The 17 T cell receptor beta chains in this list originate from one sample, sequenced in a study of radiation and T cells in renal cell carcinoma. The table came from immunoSEQ multiplex PCR; TCRdb's copy has only in-frame clones and leaves some out. The table shows roughly 10,000 clones, with around 50% occurring only once. As to treatment: treatment-naive control, cytoreductive nephrectomy. The sample was tumor tissue, taken from a patient whose treatment was nephrectomy without radiotherapy. The receptor set was obtained from a man aged 40-55 years with renal cell carcinoma.

The chain has TRBV5-8 and TRBJ2-1; 11 bases map to TRBD2. The V segment lost 0 bases and the J segment 12 bases; nucleotides outside the gene matches: 17. The germline V gene encodes CDR1 SGHTS and CDR2 YDEGEE. The CDR3 spans 18 residues. CDR3 sequence: CASSLEGVTSGIRGAQFF. The CDR3 region has the DNA TGTGCCAGCAGCTTGGAGGGGGTGACTAGCGGGATTAGGGGAGCGCAGTTCTTC.

The chain links TRBV19 to TRBJ2-4; the match to TRBD2 covers 7 bases. Germline CDR1 and CDR2: LNHDA and SQIVND (reference sequence). The CDR3 spans 14 residues. With 7 bases clipped from V and 9 bases from J, the junction kept 12 bases outside the gene matches. The CDR3 region is CASTWGTGEGIQYF. The DNA for the CDR3 is TGTGCCAGTACCTGGGGGACCGGGGAGGGCATTCAGTACTTC.

The gene calls are TRBV5-1 and TRBJ2-2, with TRBD1 matching over 8 bases. J was trimmed by 4 bases and V by 3 bases; bases with no gene match: 8. Germline V CDR1 and CDR2: SGHRS, YFSETQ. This CDR3 has 16 residues. CDR3 protein: CASSWQTGVGTGELFF. CDR3 bases: TGCGCCAGCAGCTGGCAGACAGGGGTGGGCACCGGGGAGCTGTTTTTT.

The chain joins TRBV19 to TRBJ2-1, with 10 positions matching TRBD2. The CDR3 sequence is 17 residues long. The junction had 6 bases not matched to a gene; V was cut back by 0 bases and J by 4 bases. Per the germline V gene, CDR1 is LNHDA and CDR2 is SQIVND (reference sequence). For the CDR3, the DNA is TGTGCCAGTAGTATAGATCCAGCGGGAGGGGGGTACAATGAGCAGTTCTTC. Its translation is CASSIDPAGGGYNEQFF.

This clone was seen only a few times. The gene calls are TRBV7-2 and TRBJ2-5, with 8 bases matching TRBD2. The CDR3 sequence is 14 residues long. CDR1 SGHTA and CDR2 FQGNSA come from the germline V gene. Losses at the gene ends were 2 bases for V and 4 bases for J; bases not matched to a gene: 3. The CDR3 region is CASSLMRGAETQYF. The DNA of the CDR3 is TGTGCCAGCAGCTTAATGCGGGGGGCAGAGACCCAGTACTTC.

This chain joins TRBV5-4 and TRBJ1-4; weak D call: TRBD1 (6 bases). The CDR3 has 15 amino acids. Between the trimmed V and J ends, which lost 4 bases and 8 bases, there was a span of 18 bases. In germline, CDR1 is SGHNT, CDR2 YYREEE (reference sequence). The CDR3 DNA reads as TGTGCCAGCAGCCAAGATGGGGGCGCAAGGGAAAAACTGTTTTTT. The encoded protein is CASSQDGGAREKLFF.

The chain joins TRBV15 to TRBJ2-1; 14 positions agree with TRBD2. The CDR3 contains 22 residues. V was clipped by 2 bases and J by 1 base; unmatched bases: 16. Germline CDR1 is LNHNV and CDR2 is YYDKDF (reference sequence). CDR3 bases: TGTGCCACCAGCAGAAATGCTCGAATGGGACTAGCGGGAGTTAAGTCCTACAATGAGCAGTTCTTC. As protein: CATSRNARMGLAGVKSYNEQFF.

The V and J genes are TRBV6-1 and TRBJ2-3; 9 bases align to TRBD2. CDR3 length: 16 residues. From germline, CDR1 is MNHNS and CDR2 SASEGT. Germline trimming cut 2 bases from V and 2 bases from J; bases unmatched to any gene: 5. The CDR3 bases are TGTGCCAGCAGTGAATTAGGACTAGCGAACACAGATACGCAGTATTTT. Protein product: CASSELGLANTDTQYF.

This clone was observed a handful of times. The CDR3 reads CAWSVTGATEAFF. Here the CDR3 DNA reads TGTGCCTGGAGTGTAACAGGGGCCACTGAAGCTTTCTTT. The chain carries TRBV30 and TRBJ1-1; 7 positions agree with TRBD1. Germline CDR1 reads GTSNPN; CDR2 reads SVGIG (reference sequence). The CDR3 totals 13 residues. The ends lost 0 bases at V and 4 bases at J; junction bases unmatched: 2.

The chain carries TRBV13 and TRBJ2-5, with a weak D call TRBD2 (6 bases). This CDR3 contains 13 residues. CDR1 and CDR2 from the germline V gene are PRHDT and FYEKMQ (reference sequence). The V end was cut by 6 bases, the J end by 4 bases, with 12 bases between. The CDR3 DNA sequence: TGTGCCAGCAGGGCACTAGCTGGAGAGACCCAGTACTTC. It yields the protein CASRALAGETQYF.

On this clone: Other DNA sequences in the sample encode the same CDR3. The chain joins TRBV18 to TRBJ2-5, with a weak D call TRBD1 (6 bases). The V end lost 2 bases, the J end lost 4 bases, and 11 bases lay between the germline ends. Germline V gene sequence: CDR1 KGHSH, CDR2 LQKENI. This CDR3 region has 14 residues. The DNA of the CDR3 is TGTGCCAGCTCACCAAAAGGGGGTGGAGAGACCCAGTACTTC. This codes for CASSPKGGGETQYF.

J is TRBJ2-3 and V is TRBV7-6; D remains ambiguous. Trimming took 7 bases from V and 2 from J, leaving 13 bases between them. Germline CDR1 reads SGHVS; CDR2 reads FNYEAQ. The CDR3 spans 14 residues. CDR3 sequence reads: CASKPLTNTDTQYF. In DNA form, the CDR3 reads TGTGCCAGCAAGCCCCTAACCAACACAGATACGCAGTATTTT.

The chain uses TRBV19 and TRBJ1-2; no reliable D call. CDR3 length equals 14 residues. The germline CDR1 and CDR2 sequences are LNHDA and SQIVND (reference sequence). Deletions cut 7 bases from V and 4 bases from J, with 16 bases between. The CDR3 protein is CASKAGGGTYGYTF. The DNA for the CDR3 is TGTGCCAGTAAAGCGGGCGGCGGAACCTATGGCTACACCTTC.

This chain connects TRBV5-1 to TRBJ1-1; the D gene is possibly TRBD1 (5 bases). Trimming took off 3 bases at V and 4 bases at J, with 13 bases between the two ends. The CDR3 sequence is 14 residues long. Looked up from germline, CDR1 is SGHRS and CDR2 is YFSETQ. The CDR3 nucleotides are TGCGCCAGCAGCTCCGCGAGGGGAGGCACTGAAGCTTTCTTT. This translates into CASSSARGGTEAFF.

The chain has TRBV14 and TRBJ2-1; 8 nucleotides match TRBD1. The trim removed 2 bases at V and 14 bases at J, leaving 11 bases unmatched. Germline CDR1 and CDR2: SGHDN and FVKESK. The CDR3 has 14 amino acids. CDR3: CASSQTTWQGAKFF. For the CDR3, the DNA is TGTGCCAGCAGCCAAACAACTTGGCAGGGGGCAAAGTTCTTC.

The chain joins TRBV28 to TRBJ2-1; D gene uncertain. The CDR3 contains 12 residues. Germline CDR1 MDHEN, CDR2 SYDVKM. Trimming took 0 bases from V and 7 from J, leaving 4 bases between them. For the CDR3, the DNA is TGTGCCAGCAGTTTATGGGAGAATGAGCAGTTCTTC. Its translation: CASSLWENEQFF.

The genes are TRBV2 and TRBJ2-3; 12 bases match TRBD2. CDR1 is SNHLY, CDR2 FYNNEI, per germline. After removal of 6 bases from V and 0 bases from J, the junction contained 10 bases not matched to a gene. CDR3 length equals 18 residues. The chain's CDR3 is CASRELAGGSYSTDTQYF. Here the CDR3 DNA reads TGTGCCAGCAGGGAACTAGCGGGAGGTTCTTATAGCACAGATACGCAGTATTTT.